These 12 T cell receptor beta chains originate from one sample sequenced in a study of cytomegalovirus exposure and HLA in healthy donors. Assay used: immunoSEQ multiplex PCR; TCRdb lists only in-frame clones, some missing. The sample includes 90,000 to 130,000 clones, approximately 89% of them seen just once. Sequencing was carried out using PBMCs. These receptors all stem from a young woman in good health and CMV-seronegative.

V gene TRBV6-4 combines with J gene TRBJ2-1; 10 bases agree with TRBD1. The length of the CDR3 is 15 residues. The ends lost 6 bases at V and 4 bases at J; junction bases unmatched: 6. The germline CDR1 and CDR2 sequences are MRHNA and SNTAGT. The CDR3 here is CASSRGTGDYNEQFF. In DNA form, the CDR3 reads TGTGCCAGCAGCCGGGGGACAGGGGATTACAATGAGCAGTTCTTC.

This chain links TRBV28 with TRBJ1-5, with a tentative D call TRBD1 (6 bases). Germline values: CDR1 MDHEN, CDR2 SYDVKM. Trimming cost V 5 bases and J 5 bases, with 16 bases left between them. The CDR3 is 15 amino acids. The CDR3 loop is CASSRPGQQYQPQHF. The DNA of the CDR3 is TGTGCCAGCAGTCGACCGGGACAACAGTATCAGCCCCAGCATTTT. The complete variable domain, with remaining parts taken from reference TRBV28 and TRBJ1-5, reads DVKVTQSSRYLVKRTGEKVFLECVQDMDHENMFWYRQDPGLGLRLIYFSYDVKMKEKGDIPEGYSVSREKKERFSLILESASTNQTSMYLCASSRPGQQYQPQHFGDGTRLSIL.

The rearrangement links TRBV4-3 to TRBJ2-2; D gene unclear. There are 15 residues in the CDR3. Trimming pared 1 base from V and 2 bases from J, leaving 8 bases between. CDR1 and CDR2 from the germline V gene are LGHNA and YSLEER. CDR3: CASSQGLYNTGELFF. For the CDR3, the DNA is TGCGCCAGCAGCCAAGGACTCTACAACACCGGGGAGCTGTTTTTT.

The chain recombines TRBV6-5 with TRBJ2-1, with 10 bases that match TRBD1. Germline-derived CDR1 and CDR2 are MNHEY and SVGAGI. V lost 4 bases, J lost 7 bases, and 4 bases stayed unmatched. The CDR3 sequence is 14 residues long. The CDR3 sequence: CASSSMDRGNEQFF. The CDR3 DNA follows: TGTGCCAGCAGTTCAATGGACAGGGGGAATGAGCAGTTCTTC.

V and J are TRBV13 and TRBJ2-3, with TRBD2 as a possible D gene (5 bases). V was shortened by 0 bases and J by 4 bases, with 8 bases between the two germline ends. Germline V gene data show CDR1 as PRHDT and CDR2 as FYEKMQ (reference sequence). The CDR3 length is 14 residues. CDR3 DNA: TGTGCCAGCAGCTTAGGGCTAGCTTCAGATACGCAGTATTTT. This gives the protein CASSLGLASDTQYF.

The V call is TRBV30, the J call TRBJ2-3; 7 bases line up with TRBD1. Germline lookup yields CDR1 GTSNPN and CDR2 SVGIG (reference sequence). CDR3 size: 13 residues. The ends lost 4 bases at V and 7 bases at J; junction bases unmatched: 8. CDR3 coding DNA: TGTGCCTGGAAGGGGGCCGGGGCTAATACGCAGTATTTT. This codes for CAWKGAGANTQYF.

The V gene is TRBV10-3, the J gene TRBJ2-7; TRBD1 matches at 7 bases. After removal of 2 bases from V and 5 bases from J, the junction contained 6 bases not matched to a gene. The germline V gene encodes CDR1 ENHRY and CDR2 SYGVKD. This CDR3 region has 14 residues. The CDR3 DNA sequence: TGTGCCATCAGTGAGAGACTTGGGACAGACGAGCAGTACTTC. It is translated as CAISERLGTDEQYF.

The V call is TRBV19, the J call TRBJ2-7; D is undetermined. The CDR3 extends over 11 amino acids. Germline V lookup: CDR1 LNHDA, CDR2 SQIVND (reference sequence). V lost 2 bases and J 5 bases, leaving 4 bases between the germline ends. For the CDR3, the DNA is TGTGCCAGTAGTATAAGCCACGAGCAGTACTTC. Translation: CASSISHEQYF. Complete variable domain (other parts from reference TRBV19 and TRBJ2-7): DGGITQSPKYLFRKEGQNVTLSCEQNLNHDAMYWYRQDPGQGLRLIYYSQIVNDFQKGDIAEGYSVSREKKESFPLTVTSAQKNPTAFYLCASSISHEQYFGPGTRLTVT.

V is TRBV30 and J is TRBJ1-2, with TRBD1 as a possible D gene (6 bases). Germline assignment: CDR1 GTSNPN and CDR2 SVGIG (reference sequence). This CDR3 is 13 amino acids long. V was pared by 3 bases and J by 2 bases, with 10 bases between. In DNA form, the CDR3 reads TGTGCCTGGAGCCCCGGGACAAACTATGGCTACACCTTC. Encoded protein: CAWSPGTNYGYTF.

This chain joins TRBV5-6 and TRBJ2-3; D unclear. Germline CDR1 SGHDT, CDR2 YYEEEE. This CDR3 contains 13 residues. The V end lost 4 bases, the J end lost 5 bases, and 11 bases lay between the germline ends. This CDR3 is CASSTPMRDTQYF. CDR3 DNA sequence: TGTGCCAGCAGCACCCCGATGAGAGATACGCAGTATTTT.

The chain couples TRBV10-3 to TRBJ2-7; D perhaps matches TRBD2 (6 bases). This CDR3 is built from 15 residues. CDR1 ENHRY and CDR2 SYGVKD come from the germline V gene. V dropped 9 bases and J dropped 7 bases, with 25 bases sitting between them. CDR3 bases: TGTGCCATATCCATGACCGGGACTGGTCACGGAGAGCAGTACTTC. Translated: CAISMTGTGHGEQYF.

The chain is built from TRBV27 and TRBJ2-5, with D possibly matching TRBD1 (6 bases). The ends were cut back, 0 bases at V and 4 bases at J, with 9 bases in the middle. This CDR3 comprises 14 residues. Germline CDR1 MNHEY, CDR2 SMNVEV (reference sequence). The DNA for the CDR3 is TGTGCCAGCAGTTTATCAACAGGGCGAGAGACCCAGTACTTC. Encoded protein: CASSLSTGRETQYF.